Included here is one TCR beta chain sequence, with context. The V gene lost 4 bases and the J gene lost 3 bases, with 13 bases spanning the gap. The CDR3 is made up of 13 amino acids. Looked up from germline, CDR1 is SQVTM and CDR2 is ANQGSEA. This sample is drawn from a study of CD8+ T cells in alopecia areata. The treatment is: oral pan-JAK inhibitor, 5-10 mg twice daily. Collected material from alopecia areata patients comprised lesional scalp punch biopsies and peripheral blood. It was cDNA, reverse transcribed from extracted RNA, that served as the sequencing template. Profiled with immunoSEQ multiplex PCR; TCRdb holds only in-frame clones, not every one. The sample lists about 74,000 clones; approximately 30% were seen once.

The sample consisted of CD8+ T cells sorted from blood, taken at week 4, from a patient treated with tofacitinib. This TCR derives from a human donor with alopecia areata. This rearrangement joins TRBV29-1 to TRBJ2-7; no reliable D call. DNA of the CDR3: TGCAGCGTTGTCGATGTGGCAGACTACGAGCAGTACTTC. Protein: CSVVDVADYEQYF.